The source of this TCR beta chain is a study of blood T cell repertoires in COVID-19. The V gene end was trimmed by 4 bases and the J gene end by 5 bases; junction bases not matched to a gene: 24. CDR3 length: 22 residues. The V gene's germline CDR1 is LGHDT and CDR2 YNNKEL (reference sequence). Data came from immunoSEQ multiplex PCR; TCRdb stores just in-frame clones and leaves some out. The table lists over 350,000 clones, 85% to 90% of them singletons. Sequenced material: PBMCs or T cells enriched from blood (not recorded which). The TCR comes from a woman between 50 and 59 years old who had recovered from COVID-19. The gene calls are TRBV3-1 (or the pseudogene TRBV3-2) and TRBJ2-5; 14 bases line up with TRBD2. CDR3 sequence (DNA): TGTGCCAGCAGCCGACTGTTCCCGGGACTAGCGGGGGCCCATACAAGCGGTGAGACCCAGTACTTC. Protein sequence: CASSRLFPGLAGAHTSGETQYF.